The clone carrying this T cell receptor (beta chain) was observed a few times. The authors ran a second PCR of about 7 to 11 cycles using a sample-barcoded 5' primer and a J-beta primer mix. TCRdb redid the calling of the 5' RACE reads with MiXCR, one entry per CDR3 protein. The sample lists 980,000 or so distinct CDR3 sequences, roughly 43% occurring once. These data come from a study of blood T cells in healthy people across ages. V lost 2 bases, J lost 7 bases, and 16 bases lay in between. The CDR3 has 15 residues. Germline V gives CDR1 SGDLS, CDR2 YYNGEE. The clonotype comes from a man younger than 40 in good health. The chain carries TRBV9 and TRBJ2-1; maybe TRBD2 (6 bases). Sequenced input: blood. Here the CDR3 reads CASSVVGGVRNEQFF. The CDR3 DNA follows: TGTGCCAGCAGCGTTGTGGGGGGAGTTAGAAATGAGCAGTTCTTC.